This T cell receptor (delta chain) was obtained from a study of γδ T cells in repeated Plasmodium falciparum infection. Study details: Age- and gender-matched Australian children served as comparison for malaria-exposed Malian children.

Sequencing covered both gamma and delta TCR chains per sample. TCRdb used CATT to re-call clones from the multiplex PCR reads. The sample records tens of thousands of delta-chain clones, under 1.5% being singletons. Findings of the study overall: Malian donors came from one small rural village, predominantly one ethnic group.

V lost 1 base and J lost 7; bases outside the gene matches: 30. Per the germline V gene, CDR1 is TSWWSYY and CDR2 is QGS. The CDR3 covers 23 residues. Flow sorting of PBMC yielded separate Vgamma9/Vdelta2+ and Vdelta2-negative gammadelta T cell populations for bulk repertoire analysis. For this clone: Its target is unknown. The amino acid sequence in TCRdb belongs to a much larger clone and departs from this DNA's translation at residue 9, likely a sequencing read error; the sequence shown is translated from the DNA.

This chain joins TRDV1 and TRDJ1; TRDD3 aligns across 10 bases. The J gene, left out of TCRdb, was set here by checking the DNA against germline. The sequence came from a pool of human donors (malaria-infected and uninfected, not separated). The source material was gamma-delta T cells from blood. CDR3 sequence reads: CALGERGKSGLRLGDSRPCKLIF. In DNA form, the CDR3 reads TGTGCTCTTGGGGAACGAGGTAAGAGTGGCCTACGACTGGGGGATTCCAGACCGTGTAAACTCATCTTT.